This T cell receptor (beta chain) comes out of a study of control samples from healthy donors and cancer patients. Produced via immunoSEQ multiplex PCR; TCRdb's table is partial and in-frame only. Here the sample spans over 100,000 clones, around 93% being singletons. V lost 7 bases and J 0 bases, leaving 21 bases between the germline ends. The CDR3 is 17 amino acids. Germline values: CDR1 SNHLY, CDR2 FYNNEI. The rearrangement links TRBV2 to TRBJ1-1; D is possibly TRBD1 (5 bases). The clonotype was recovered from a woman aged 45-60 years in good health. Input material: blood. The CDR3 nucleotides read TGTGCCAGCATTAAAAACTCGGTCCGGGGCCTGAACACTGAAGCTTTCTTT. Translated, it gives CASIKNSVRGLNTEAFF. The full variable domain, its missing parts supplied by reference TRBV2 and TRBJ1-1, is EPEVTQTPSHQVTQMGQEVILRCVPISNHLYFYWYRQILGQKVEFLVSFYNNEISEKSEIFDDQFSVERPDGSNFTLKIRSTKLEDSAMYFCASIKNSVRGLNTEAFFGQGTRLTVV.